This TCR beta chain appears in the sequencing data of a study of T-cell memory formation after mild COVID-19. Study summary: The study found TCR clusters largely donor specific.

Study observations and caveats: Researchers report contracting CD4+ clones mostly in CM and EM, with CD8+ clones in EMRA.

TCRdb independently ran MiXCR on the 5' RACE reads; one entry per CDR3 protein. The sample gives roughly 560,000 distinct CDR3 sequences, around 21% of which show up once; about an eighth is in the top ten. Germline lookup yields CDR1 SGHRS and CDR2 YFSETQ. The CDR3 loop spans 14 amino acids. V was clipped by 6 bases and J by 4 bases, with 11 bases between them. Notes on this clonotype: Antigen unknown.

The TCR was taken from an adult woman who had mild COVID-19 (a few samples of this study predate the infection). Cell type and time point are not known. The sequencing input was PBMCs or a T cell subset sorted from them (not recorded which). The chain has TRBV5-1 and TRBJ1-6; D is possibly TRBD1 (5 bases). CDR3 sequence reads: CASTGDGYNSPLHF. CDR3 nucleotide sequence: TGCGCCAGCACGGGGGACGGTTATAATTCACCCCTCCACTTT.